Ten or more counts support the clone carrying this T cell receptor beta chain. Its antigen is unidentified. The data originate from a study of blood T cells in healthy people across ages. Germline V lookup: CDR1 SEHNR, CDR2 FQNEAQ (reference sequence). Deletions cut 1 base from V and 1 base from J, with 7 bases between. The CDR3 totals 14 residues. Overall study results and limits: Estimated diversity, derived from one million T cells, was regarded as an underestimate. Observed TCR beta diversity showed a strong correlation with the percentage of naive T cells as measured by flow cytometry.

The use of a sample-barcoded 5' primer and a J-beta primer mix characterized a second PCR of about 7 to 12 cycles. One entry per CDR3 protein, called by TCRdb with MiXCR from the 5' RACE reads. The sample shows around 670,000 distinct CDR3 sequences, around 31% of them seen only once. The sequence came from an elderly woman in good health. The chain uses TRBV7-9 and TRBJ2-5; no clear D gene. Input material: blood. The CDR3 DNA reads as TGTGCCAGCAGCTTAGTACGGCCCCAAGAGACCCAGTACTTC. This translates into CASSLVRPQETQYF.